The 23 T cell receptor beta chains presented below share a single source sample, sequenced in a study of T cells in Graves' hyperthyroidism and ophthalmopathy. The source material, RNA transcripts, was used to amplify TCR beta CDR3 regions. During a first-round RT-PCR of the TCR CDR3, the HTBI primer set was used. Using its own MiXCR run on the multiplex PCR reads, TCRdb lists one record per CDR3 protein. The table records some 690,000 distinct CDR3 sequences, around a sixth of them present only once. The specimen was blood. All receptors come from a man in his forties or fifties with Graves' hyperthyroidism.

This clonotype was observed many times. The genes are TRBV7-2 and TRBJ2-5; weak D call: TRBD1 (5 bases). Germline values: CDR1 SGHTA, CDR2 FQGNSA. CDR3 length: 16 amino acids. Trimming took off 2 bases at V and 2 bases at J, with 15 bases between the two ends. CDR3 loop: CASSLTGYGVQETQYF. The CDR3 coding sequence is TGTGCCAGCAGCTTAACAGGCTATGGGGTTCAAGAGACCCAGTACTTC.

A few counts support this clonotype. This chain uses TRBV18 with TRBJ2-1, with D unresolved. V lost 2 bases, J lost 7 bases, and 12 bases lay in between. The CDR3 loop spans 14 amino acids. CDR1 and CDR2 (germline): KGHSH, LQKENI. CDR3 in DNA: TGTGCCAGCTCACCAGGTAACTTGAGGAATGAGCAGTTCTTC. Protein product: CASSPGNLRNEQFF.

There are many counts of this clonotype. This chain links TRBV2 with TRBJ1-5; possible D gene TRBD1, 5 bases. Germline assignment: CDR1 SNHLY and CDR2 FYNNEI. The CDR3 sequence is 16 residues long. Trimming shortened V by 0 bases and J by 0 bases, and 9 bases separated the two germline ends. CDR3 in amino acids: CASSEAGPYSNQPQHF. The CDR3 region has the DNA TGTGCCAGCAGTGAAGCGGGACCCTATAGCAATCAGCCCCAGCATTTT.

This clonotype was seen many times. This chain uses TRBV24-1 with TRBJ2-2; 9 bases match TRBD1. V shed 4 bases and J 0 bases; nucleotides not matched to a gene: 11. The length of the CDR3 is 19 residues. The germline gives CDR1 KGHDR, CDR2 SFDVKD. The CDR3 sequence is CATSEGDRAPGPNTGELFF. CDR3 bases: TGTGCCACCAGTGAGGGGGACAGGGCCCCCGGTCCGAACACCGGGGAGCTGTTTTTT.

This clonotype was picked up many times. The CDR3 sequence is CAWSPFRLSHPGELFF. CDR3 nucleotide sequence: TGTGCCTGGAGTCCATTTAGACTTTCCCATCCCGGGGAGCTGTTTTTT. This sequence joins TRBV30 and TRBJ2-2; D unresolved. The V end lost 2 bases, the J end lost 6 bases, and 19 bases lay between the germline ends. CDR3 length: 16 residues. Germline V gene data show CDR1 as GTSNPN and CDR2 as SVGIG (reference sequence).

This clonotype was counted ten times or more. This chain joins TRBV7-8 and TRBJ2-5; 7 nucleotides line up with TRBD1. After removal of 4 bases from V and 5 bases from J, the junction contained 4 bases not matched to a gene. The germline V gene encodes CDR1 SGHVS and CDR2 FQNEAQ. The CDR3 consists of 13 residues. The CDR3 bases are TGTGCCAGCAGCTCAGGGGGTCAGGAGACCCAGTACTTC. It translates to CASSSGGQETQYF.

This clonotype has at least ten counts. The gene calls are TRBV11-2 and TRBJ2-7, with 7 bases fitting TRBD2. V was pared by 3 bases and J by 5 bases, with 7 bases of the junction left unmatched. In germline, CDR1 is SGHAT, CDR2 FQNNGV. The CDR3 length is 14 residues. The CDR3 region has the DNA TGTGCCAGCAGCTTCGGAGAAAGCGGGAACGAGCAGTACTTC. Translation: CASSFGESGNEQYF.

This clonotype has a handful of counts. Here the CDR3 DNA reads TGTGCCTTCCCTCGGCAGGGGGAACTAGCGGGCCCCACAGATACGCAGTATTTT. Residues: CAFPRQGELAGPTDTQYF. J is TRBJ2-3 and V is TRBV6-1; 9 bases fit TRBD2. Germline V gene data show CDR1 as MNHNS and CDR2 as SASEGT. The CDR3 extends over 18 amino acids. The trim removed 11 bases at V and 2 bases at J, leaving 20 bases unmatched.

The chain is built from TRBV7-9 and TRBJ2-3, with 7 bases identical to TRBD2. The J segment lost 3 bases and the V segment lost 2 bases, leaving 5 bases of the junction unmatched. Germline CDR1 SEHNR, CDR2 FQNEAQ (reference sequence). The length of the CDR3 is 15 residues. The CDR3 DNA reads TGTGCCAGCAGCTTAATCTCTAGCGGTACAGATACGCAGTATTTT. Its protein is CASSLISSGTDTQYF.

This clonotype appeared many times. The CDR3 here is CASSQGPYNEQFF. The CDR3, as DNA: TGTGCCAGCAGTCAGGGCCCCTACAATGAGCAGTTCTTC. This chain uses TRBV12-3 or TRBV12-4 with TRBJ2-1; possibly TRBD1 for D (5 bases). V was trimmed by 5 bases and J by 2 bases, leaving 7 bases between them. This CDR3 comprises 13 residues.

This clonotype was counted at least ten times. The V gene is TRBV5-5, the J gene TRBJ2-7; tentatively, D is TRBD1 or TRBD2 (6 bases each). V shed 7 bases and J shed 3 bases, with 14 bases lying between them. Germline CDR1 and CDR2: SGHKS and YYEKEE (reference sequence). The CDR3 has 13 residues. The CDR3 DNA reads TGTGCCAGCCGAGGGGGGAAGGACTACGAGCAGTACTTC. Amino acids: CASRGGKDYEQYF.

This clonotype was picked up many times. The gene calls are TRBV2 and TRBJ2-3, with 7 positions matching TRBD1. This CDR3 has 16 residues. The junction had 9 bases not matched to a gene; V was cut back by 2 bases and J by 4 bases. From germline, CDR1 is SNHLY and CDR2 FYNNEI. The DNA of the CDR3 is TGTGCCAGCAGTGAAATGGACAGGTCCCCAGCAGATACGCAGTATTTT. Translation: CASSEMDRSPADTQYF.

The sample holds many counts of this clonotype. This chain links TRBV6-6 with TRBJ2-1, with D maybe TRBD2 (6 bases). V was cut by 1 base and J by 8 bases, with 15 bases left in between. This CDR3 region has 15 residues. Germline V gene lookup returns CDR1 MNHNY and CDR2 SVGAGI (reference sequence). CDR3 residues: CASSYWGEAVYEQFF. The CDR3 bases are TGTGCCAGCAGTTACTGGGGGGAGGCTGTCTATGAGCAGTTCTTC.

This chain links TRBV24-1 with TRBJ2-2; weak D call: TRBD2 (6 bases). The ends were cut back, 3 bases at V and 0 bases at J, with 10 bases in the middle. This CDR3 is built from 16 residues. CDR1 and CDR2 (germline): KGHDR, SFDVKD. The DNA of the CDR3 is TGTGCCACCAGTGATATCGGGAGCCCGAACACCGGGGAGCTGTTTTTT. Encoded protein: CATSDIGSPNTGELFF.

V gene TRBV9 combines with J gene TRBJ1-6; D is unresolved. The CDR3 length is 15 residues. Germline V lookup: CDR1 SGDLS, CDR2 YYNGEE. The V end was cut by 1 base, the J end by 7 bases, with 12 bases between. The CDR3 coding sequence is TGTGCCAGCAGCGTATTAGGGCAGTCGAATTCACCCCTCCACTTT. It codes for CASSVLGQSNSPLHF.

In this sample, this clonotype turned up many times. The genes are TRBV27 and TRBJ1-2; 10 nucleotides align to TRBD1. Germline loops: CDR1 MNHEY, CDR2 SMNVEV (reference sequence). The CDR3 is made up of 13 amino acids. With V trimmed by 4 bases and J by 8 bases, 4 bases remained unmatched. CDR3 region: CASSSDRGRGYTF. CDR3 coding DNA: TGTGCCAGCAGTTCTGACAGGGGGCGCGGCTACACCTTC.

This clonotype was recorded many times. V gene TRBV27 combines with J gene TRBJ1-2, with a tentative D call TRBD1 (5 bases). This CDR3 is built from 16 residues. Looked up from germline, CDR1 is MNHEY and CDR2 is SMNVEV (reference sequence). V lost 7 bases, J lost 4 bases, and 22 bases lay in between. CDR3 DNA: TGTGCCAGCACCCCTAGGGCAGGGAGTACGATCTATGGCTACACCTTC. Residues: CASTPRAGSTIYGYTF.

This clonotype has only a few counts. The chain couples TRBV5-8 to TRBJ2-7, with D unclear. CDR3 length equals 14 residues. V was clipped by 0 bases and J by 0 bases, with 7 bases between them. Germline V gene lookup returns CDR1 SGHTS and CDR2 YDEGEE. This chain's CDR3 is CASSLEPDSYEQYF. In nucleotides, the CDR3 is TGTGCCAGCAGCTTGGAACCAGACTCCTACGAGCAGTACTTC.

This chain connects TRBV12-5 to TRBJ2-3; 12 nucleotides agree with TRBD2. Germline V CDR1 and CDR2: LGHNT, FRNRAP. Germline trimming cut 4 bases from V and 5 bases from J; bases unmatched to any gene: 7. The length of the CDR3 is 16 residues. CDR3 residues: CASGSWTSGAEDTQYF. The CDR3 DNA reads TGTGCTAGTGGTTCCTGGACTAGCGGGGCGGAAGATACGCAGTATTTT. The full variable domain, its missing parts supplied by reference TRBV12-5 and TRBJ2-3, is DARVTQTPRHKVTEMGQEVTMRCQPILGHNTVFWYRQTMMQGLELLAYFRNRAPLDDSGMPKDRFSAEMPDATLATLKIQPSEPRDSAVYFCASGSWTSGAEDTQYFGPGTRLTVL.

This clonotype was found a few times. The chain uses TRBV2 and TRBJ1-6; 7 bases are shared with TRBD1. CDR1 and CDR2 (germline): SNHLY, FYNNEI. V lost 4 bases to trimming and J lost 7 bases; unmatched junction nucleotides: 7. CDR3 length equals 15 residues. CDR3 DNA: TGTGCCAGCAGTGGGCAGGGGGAAGGAAATTCACCCCTCCACTTT. It encodes CASSGQGEGNSPLHF.

This chain uses TRBV19 with TRBJ1-1; 8 positions agree with TRBD1. V trimming: 5 bases; J trimming: 1 base; junction bases outside the gene matches: 15. CDR3 length: 18 amino acids. From germline, CDR1 is LNHDA and CDR2 SQIVND (reference sequence). The CDR3 region has the DNA TGTGCCAGTAGTGTCAAACTTTCGACAGGGGTTACGAACACTGAAGCTTTCTTT. Protein sequence: CASSVKLSTGVTNTEAFF.

This clonotype appeared many times. The chain recombines TRBV28 with TRBJ1-5; D ambiguous. The germline V and J ends were trimmed by 3 bases and 0 bases, with 12 bases remaining between them. The CDR3 contains 16 residues. CDR1 MDHEN and CDR2 SYDVKM come from the germline V gene. CDR3 in amino acids: CASSLGGPYSNQPQHF. The CDR3 DNA reads as TGTGCCAGCAGTTTGGGAGGGCCCTATAGCAATCAGCCCCAGCATTTT.

At least ten counts were recorded for this clonotype. The rearrangement joins TRBV11-2 to TRBJ2-7; D is uncertain. The V gene lost 3 bases and the J gene lost 4 bases, with 10 bases spanning the gap. The V gene's germline CDR1 is SGHAT and CDR2 FQNNGV. This CDR3 contains 13 residues. CDR3 residues: CASSLGPPYEQYF. The CDR3 DNA follows: TGTGCCAGCAGCTTGGGCCCACCATACGAGCAGTACTTC.